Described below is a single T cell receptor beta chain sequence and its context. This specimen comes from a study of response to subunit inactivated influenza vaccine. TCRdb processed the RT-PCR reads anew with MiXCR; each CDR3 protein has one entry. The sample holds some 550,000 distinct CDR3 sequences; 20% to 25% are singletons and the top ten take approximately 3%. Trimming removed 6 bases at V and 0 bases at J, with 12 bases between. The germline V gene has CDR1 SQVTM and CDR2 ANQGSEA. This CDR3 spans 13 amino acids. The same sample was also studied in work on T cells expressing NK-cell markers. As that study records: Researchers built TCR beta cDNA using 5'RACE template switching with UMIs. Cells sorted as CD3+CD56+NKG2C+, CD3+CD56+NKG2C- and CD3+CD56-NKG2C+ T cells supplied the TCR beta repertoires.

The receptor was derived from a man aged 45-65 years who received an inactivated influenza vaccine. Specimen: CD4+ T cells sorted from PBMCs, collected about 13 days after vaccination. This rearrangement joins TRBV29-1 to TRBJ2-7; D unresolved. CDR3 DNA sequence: TGCAGCGTGACCCCCCAAGGCTCCTACGAGCAGTACTTC. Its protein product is CSVTPQGSYEQYF.